The clone carrying this TCR beta chain was recorded at least ten times. Its specificity is unknown. The CDR3 is 12 residues long. Deletions cut 6 bases from V and 6 bases from J, with 14 bases between. Germline V gene sequence: CDR1 SQVTM, CDR2 ANQGSEA. These data originate in a study of molecular identifiers for immune sequencing clone quantification. Study findings and constraints: Barcode collisions between identical TCR molecules could shrink estimates of highly expanded clone sizes. Clones above 20 RNA copies held over 98% of effector molecules, under 1% in naive cells.

Libraries of naive CD8 cells were prepared from about 20,000 to 1,000,000 sorted cells using 10%, 30% or 50% RNA. One entry per CDR3 protein results from TCRdb running MiXCR on the PCR reads. Among about 320,000 distinct CDR3 sequences, about a fifth were seen once, and the ten largest hold about 0.81%. Sequencing used naive CD8+ T cells from blood, with Jurkat cell RNA spiked in. Documented subset: FACS-sorted CD8+CD4-CCR7+CD45RA+ naive T cells. The TCR sequence derives from a human donor in good health. Some libraries in this study had Jurkat cell RNA spiked in. The chain carries TRBV29-1 and TRBJ1-1, with D perhaps matching TRBD1 (6 bases). The CDR3 here is CSVEGEFAEAFF. As DNA, the CDR3 is TGCAGCGTAGAGGGGGAATTCGCTGAAGCTTTCTTT.